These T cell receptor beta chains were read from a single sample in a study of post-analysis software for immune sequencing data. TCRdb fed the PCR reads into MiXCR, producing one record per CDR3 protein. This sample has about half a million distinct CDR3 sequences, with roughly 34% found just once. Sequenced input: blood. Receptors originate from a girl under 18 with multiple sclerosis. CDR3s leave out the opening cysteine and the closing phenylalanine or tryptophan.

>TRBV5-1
ASRLGGSTNEKLF
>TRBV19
ASSPQRTNYGYT
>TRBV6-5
ASSYWTSNTGELF
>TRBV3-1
ASSQDQSSLLQTQY
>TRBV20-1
SASGSGVETQY
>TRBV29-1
SFESLGPRSGANVLT
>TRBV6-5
ASSKRKANEKLF
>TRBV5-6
ASSRAPGEYEQF
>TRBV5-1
ASSLGLFSGNTIY
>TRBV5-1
ASRLVGAANEKLF
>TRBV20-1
SGEEGASYNEQF
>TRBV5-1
ASSLGTGEGYT
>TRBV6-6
ASSYRGEVSSYNEQF
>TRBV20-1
SATRDRGRETQY
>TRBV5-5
ASTLRGLDQETQY
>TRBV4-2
ASSQYDTEAF
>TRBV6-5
ASSRGQGGPNSPLH
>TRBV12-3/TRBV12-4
ASALHYNSPLH
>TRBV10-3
AIVGTSGYGYT
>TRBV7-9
ASSTLTYYEQY
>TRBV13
ASSLGQGHSPLH
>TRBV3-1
ASSQAGMGETQY
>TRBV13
ASSSKQAGRWDYGYT
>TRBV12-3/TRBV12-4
ASSIVQGTGELF
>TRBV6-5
ASRRGAEKLF
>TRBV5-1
ASSSYDRGTGYT
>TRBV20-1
SARGRGTQY
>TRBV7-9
ASSLGERRAETQY
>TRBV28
ASSFPGLPSGDTQY
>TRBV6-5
ASSERGSSYSEQF
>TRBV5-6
ASSWAADSNQPQH
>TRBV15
ATSRAGQGSTEAF
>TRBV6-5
ASRLGETQY
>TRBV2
ASSSTGDQPQH
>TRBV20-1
SARGRGMGGYT
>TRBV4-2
ASSLGTSGGGTDTQY
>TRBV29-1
SVREDSLAKNIQY
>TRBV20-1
SARDGSRAAGELF
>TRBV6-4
ASSATSGGRDTQY
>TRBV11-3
ASSLFGGENTGELF
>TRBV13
ASSPRRGAEQF
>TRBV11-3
ASSLTGKSNNEQF
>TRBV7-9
ASSLDPRQVGGNTIY
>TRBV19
ASSKGTGLGYT
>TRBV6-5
ASAPGPSESEQF
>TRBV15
ATTGLGADTQY
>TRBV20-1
SATRTSGGLTKTQY
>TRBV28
ASSLLETYRFGNEQF
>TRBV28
ASSSPGLEQY
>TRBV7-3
ASSRGQGSKIAF
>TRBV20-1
SAAGTSGGYNEQF
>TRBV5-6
ASSLTDRHSYEQY
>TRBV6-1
ASSEIGGQGRRNGYT
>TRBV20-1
SARDPSKGYT
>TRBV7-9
ASSPTKDTLDSPLH
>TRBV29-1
SVEGFEANYGYT